The rows below give T cell receptor beta chains drawn from one sample of a study of T cells in Graves' hyperthyroidism and ophthalmopathy. TCRdb reprocessed the multiplex PCR reads via MiXCR and lists one record per CDR3 protein. Here the sample spans 500,000 to 650,000 distinct CDR3 sequences, around 20% being singletons. The sample comprised blood. The receptors come from a man aged 35 to 55 with Graves' ophthalmopathy. Each CDR3 is given with its conserved first and last residue. D genes are given only for firm matches. Only part of the rows carry a size: once, few, many, or a class if the clone is expanded.

V gene	D gene	clone size	J gene	CDR3 DNA	CDR3 protein
TRBV27	TRBD2	many	TRBJ2-1	TGTGCCAGCAGTTCTCCCGGGACTAGAAACAATGAGCAGTTCTTC	CASSSPGTRNNEQFF
TRBV6-4	TRBD2	once	TRBJ2-2	TGTGCCAGCACCCCCACTGCGGGGGGAACCACCGGGGAGCTGTTTTTT	CASTPTAGGTTGELFF
TRBV7-3	.	few	TRBJ2-2	TGTGCCAGCAGCGAGCGGACCGGGGAGCTGTTTTTT	CASSERTGELFF
TRBV5-1	.	many	TRBJ1-6	TGCGCCAGCAGAGACGGAAATTCACCCCTCCACTTT	CASRDGNSPLHF
TRBV10-3	TRBD2	many	TRBJ2-1	TGTGCCATCAACCCGGGACTAGGAAATGAGCAGTTCTTC	CAINPGLGNEQFF
TRBV11-2	TRBD2	many	TRBJ2-1	TGTGCCAGCAGCTTGGGACTAGCGGGATATGAGCAGTTCTTC	CASSLGLAGYEQFF
TRBV7-2	TRBD2	few	TRBJ2-1	TGTGCCAGCAGCTTAGCCGGTAGCGGGTTCTCCTACAATGAGCAGTTCTTC	CASSLAGSGFSYNEQFF
TRBV5-1	.	.	TRBJ2-5	TGCGCCAGCAGCTCAACCGGAGGGCCCTCGGAGACCCAGTACTTC	CASSSTGGPSETQYF
TRBV27	TRBD1	few	TRBJ2-7	TGTGCCAGCAGCCCGAGACAGGGGGTGGCCTACGAGCAGTACTTC	CASSPRQGVAYEQYF
TRBV9	.	.	TRBJ2-1	TGTGCCAGCAGCGTCGGGCAGGTTACTACCGGTGAGCAGTTCTTC	CASSVGQVTTGEQFF
TRBV11-2	.	.	TRBJ2-5	TGTGCCAGCAGCGAAATGGGGGGATTCGACGAGTACTTC	CASSEMGGFDEYF
TRBV7-9	.	.	TRBJ2-7	TGTGCCAGCAGTACGGGATCCCTTCCCGACGAGCAGTACTTC	CASSTGSLPDEQYF
TRBV20-1	.	.	TRBJ1-5	TGCAGTGCACCGGGTCCGGGGCGGGCCCAGCATTTT	CSAPGPGRAQHF
TRBV4-1	.	few	TRBJ1-2	TGCGCCAGCAGCGGTAGACTGGACTATGGCTACACCTTC	CASSGRLDYGYTF
TRBV2	TRBD1	many	TRBJ2-5	TGTGCCAGCGGGGACAGAGAGACCCAGTACTTC	CASGDRETQYF
TRBV5-1	.	many	TRBJ2-3	TGCGCCAGCAGCTTGGGGGGCCTTCCGAGCACAGATACGCAGTATTTT	CASSLGGLPSTDTQYF
TRBV10-3	.	many	TRBJ2-1	TGTGCCATCAGTAGGGTTTCGGATGAGCAGTTCTTC	CAISRVSDEQFF
TRBV28	TRBD1	many	TRBJ2-7	TGTGCCAGCAGGCTGCGGGACAGGGGGTGGGAGCAGTACTTC	CASRLRDRGWEQYF
TRBV3-1	.	.	TRBJ2-7	TGTGCCAGCAGCCGACGGACGTTCCCGTCCCCAAACCCTCGGGAGCAGTACTTC	CASSRRTFPSPNPREQYF
TRBV9	.	.	TRBJ2-3	TGTGCCAGCAGCGCTGAGGACAGATCGCGAGCGGATACGCAGTATTTT	CASSAEDRSRADTQYF
TRBV6-1	.	few	TRBJ1-2	TGTGCCAGCAGTGAAGCGCGCAGGGGTGGCTACACCTTC	CASSEARRGGYTF
TRBV5-1	TRBD2	.	TRBJ2-2	TGCGCCAGCAGCTTGGGAGGACTAGCTGCTGACACCGGGGAGCTGTTTTTT	CASSLGGLAADTGELFF
TRBV5-1	.	.	TRBJ1-6	TGCGCCAGCAGCACCGACAGGACTAATAATTCACCCCTCCACTTT	CASSTDRTNNSPLHF
TRBV11-2	.	.	TRBJ1-6	TGTGCCAGCAGCTTCAACGCGGGGAATTCACCCCTCCACTTT	CASSFNAGNSPLHF
TRBV2	.	.	TRBJ2-7	TGTGCCACCAAACTAGAAGGGAGCTCCTACGAGCAGTACTTC	CATKLEGSSYEQYF
TRBV6-6	.	.	TRBJ1-4	TGTGCCAGCAGTTACTGGGGGGGAGAAAAACTGTTTTTT	CASSYWGGEKLFF
TRBV6-1	.	.	TRBJ1-2	TGTGCCAGCAATAAGGACGGAGCTAACTATGGCTACACCTTC	CASNKDGANYGYTF
TRBV20-1	.	.	TRBJ2-3	TGCAGTGCTAGTCCCCTTCAAGGAGATACGCAGTATTTT	CSASPLQGDTQYF
TRBV28	TRBD2	.	TRBJ2-7	TGTGCCAGCAGCCGGCCCCAAGCGGGAGAGGTTTACGAGCAGTACTTC	CASSRPQAGEVYEQYF
TRBV9	.	.	TRBJ1-5	TGTGCCAGCAGCGCCCAGGGTGTTTTTGGTCAGCCCCAGCATTTT	CASSAQGVFGQPQHF
TRBV20-1	TRBD2	.	TRBJ2-5	TGCAGTGCTAGACTAGCGGGAGGGAAAGAGACCCAGTACTTC	CSARLAGGKETQYF
TRBV2	TRBD1	many	TRBJ2-3	TGTGCCAGCAGACCGACAGGGACAGATACGCAGTATTTT	CASRPTGTDTQYF
TRBV28	.	few	TRBJ1-1	TGTGCCAGCATCGGGGGGATTAGGAACACTGAAGCTTTCTTT	CASIGGIRNTEAFF
TRBV11-2	TRBD1	many	TRBJ2-2	TGTGCCAGCAGCAACCCACAGGGGGCGATAACCGGGGAGCTGTTTTTT	CASSNPQGAITGELFF
TRBV19	.	.	TRBJ2-2	TGTGCCAGCACAGGAGGGCCCAGCACCGGGGAGCTGTTTTTT	CASTGGPSTGELFF
TRBV6-1	.	few	TRBJ1-4	TGTGCCAGCAGAGCCTCGGGACAACGAAATGAAAAACTGTTTTTT	CASRASGQRNEKLFF
TRBV30	TRBD1	few	TRBJ1-1	TGTGCCTGGGGGGACTGGGCAGGGGGGACTGAAGCTTTCTTT	CAWGDWAGGTEAFF
TRBV19	.	.	TRBJ1-5	TGTGCCAGTGGACCTCTGGTTCAGCCCCAGCATTTT	CASGPLVQPQHF
TRBV6-1	TRBD1	.	TRBJ1-2	TGTGCCAGCAGGGAAGGAGGCAGGGGGCTTGTTGGCTACACCTTC	CASREGGRGLVGYTF
TRBV7-2	.	many	TRBJ2-7	TGTGCCAGCAGCTTAGCGCGCGCTGAGCAGTACTTC	CASSLARAEQYF
TRBV2	.	few	TRBJ1-4	TGTGCCAGCAGTTCTCGGGACTCTAAGAATGAAAAACTGTTTTTT	CASSSRDSKNEKLFF
TRBV29-1	.	.	TRBJ2-1	TGCAGCGTGCTTGACAGGCGGAAGCAGTTCTTC	CSVLDRRKQFF
TRBV19	TRBD1	.	TRBJ2-7	TGTGCCAGTAAAATGCAACAGGGGTCCTACGAGCAGTACTTC	CASKMQQGSYEQYF
TRBV7-2	.	few	TRBJ2-5	TGTGCCAGCAGCCCAGGGAATAAAGAGACCCAGTACTTC	CASSPGNKETQYF
TRBV5-6	TRBD1	few	TRBJ2-1	TGTGCCAGCAGGAATACCGGGACAGGGCTGTTCTTC	CASRNTGTGLFF
TRBV3-1	TRBD1	many	TRBJ2-1	TGTGCCAGCAGCCATGACGCCGGGACAGGCGCCTCGGATGAGCAGTTCTTC	CASSHDAGTGASDEQFF
TRBV29-1	.	.	TRBJ2-3	TGCAGCGTTCTTAGGGATACGCAGTATTTT	CSVLRDTQYF
TRBV12-3/TRBV12-4	.	once	TRBJ1-2	TGTGCCAGCGGGCCCGGGGGGGGGCCCGCTGGCTACACCTTC	CASGPGGGPAGYTF
TRBV19	.	few	TRBJ2-3	TGTGCCAGTAGGTCGGGGGGCCCGGTAACAGATACGCAGTATTTT	CASRSGGPVTDTQYF
TRBV28	TRBD1	many	TRBJ1-5	TGTGCCAGCAGTTCAGACAGGGGGCTTCAGCCCCAGCATTTT	CASSSDRGLQPQHF
TRBV14	.	few	TRBJ1-1	TGTGCCAGCAGCCAAGATCTGCGAGACTCGGGAAACCGCTTCTTT	CASSQDLRDSGNRFF